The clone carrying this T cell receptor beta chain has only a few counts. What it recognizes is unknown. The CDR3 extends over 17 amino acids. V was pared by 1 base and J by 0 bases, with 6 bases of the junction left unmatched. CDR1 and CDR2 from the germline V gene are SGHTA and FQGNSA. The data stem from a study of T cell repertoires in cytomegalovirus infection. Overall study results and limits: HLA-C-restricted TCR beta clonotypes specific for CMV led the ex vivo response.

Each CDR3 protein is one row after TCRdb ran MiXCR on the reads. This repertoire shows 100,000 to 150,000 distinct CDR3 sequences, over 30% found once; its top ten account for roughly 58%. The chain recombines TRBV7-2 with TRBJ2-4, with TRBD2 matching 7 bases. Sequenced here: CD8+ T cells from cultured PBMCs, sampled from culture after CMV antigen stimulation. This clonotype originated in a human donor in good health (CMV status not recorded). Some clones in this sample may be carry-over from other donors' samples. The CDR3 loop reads CASSLGLADLAKNIQYF. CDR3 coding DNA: TGTGCCAGCAGCTTAGGTCTAGCGGATCTAGCCAAAAACATTCAGTACTTC.